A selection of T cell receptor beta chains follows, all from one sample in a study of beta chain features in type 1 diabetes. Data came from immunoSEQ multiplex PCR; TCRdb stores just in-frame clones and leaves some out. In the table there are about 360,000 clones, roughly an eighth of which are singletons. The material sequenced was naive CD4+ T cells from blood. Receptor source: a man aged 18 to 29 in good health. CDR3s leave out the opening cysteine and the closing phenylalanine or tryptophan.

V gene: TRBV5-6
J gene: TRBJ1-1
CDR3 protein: ASSKLWGGEAF

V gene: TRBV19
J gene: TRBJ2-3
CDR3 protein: ASSIDRGTDTQY

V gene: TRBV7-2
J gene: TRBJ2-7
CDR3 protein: ASSPGLARSYEQY

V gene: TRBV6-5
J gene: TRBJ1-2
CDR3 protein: ASAGFYYGYT

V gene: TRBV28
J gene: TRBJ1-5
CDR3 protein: ASTIRLSNQPQH

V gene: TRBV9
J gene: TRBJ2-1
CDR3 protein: ASSVSGGDEQF

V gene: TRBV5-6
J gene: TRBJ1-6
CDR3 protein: ASSWEGTPLH

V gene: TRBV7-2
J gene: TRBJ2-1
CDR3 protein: ASSPEGAHYNEQF

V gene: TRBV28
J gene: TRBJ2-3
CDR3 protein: ASSLASRGDPTDTQY

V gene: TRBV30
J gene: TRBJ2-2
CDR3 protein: AWSVHLAGELF

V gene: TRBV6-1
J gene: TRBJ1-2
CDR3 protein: ASSEVIQNYGYT

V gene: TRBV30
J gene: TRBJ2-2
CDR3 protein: AWSPSRTSWTGELF

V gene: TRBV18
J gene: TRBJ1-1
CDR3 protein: ASGQGGTEAF

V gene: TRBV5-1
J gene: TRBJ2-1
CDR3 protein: ASSSRTGTGNEQF

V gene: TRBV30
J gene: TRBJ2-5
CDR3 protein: AWSHRLGRVPQETQY

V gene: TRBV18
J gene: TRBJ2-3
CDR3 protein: ASSPTRDRGTDTQY

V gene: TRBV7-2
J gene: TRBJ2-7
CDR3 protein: ASSLTPAAGTYEQY

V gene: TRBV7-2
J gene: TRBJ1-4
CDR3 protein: ASSLRGVSLNEKLF

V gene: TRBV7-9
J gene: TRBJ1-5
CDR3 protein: ASSLARDSFKGNQPQH

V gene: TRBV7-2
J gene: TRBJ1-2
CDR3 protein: ATGQGGYGYT

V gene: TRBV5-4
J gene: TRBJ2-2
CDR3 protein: ASSLRQSGTGELF

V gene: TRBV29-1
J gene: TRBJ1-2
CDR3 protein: SVEDRGAGRAYGYT

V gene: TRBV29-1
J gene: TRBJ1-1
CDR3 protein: SAEAGFTEAF

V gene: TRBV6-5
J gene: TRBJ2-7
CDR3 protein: ASAPIPGSGYEQY

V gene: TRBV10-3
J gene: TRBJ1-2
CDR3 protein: AISARQGNYGYT

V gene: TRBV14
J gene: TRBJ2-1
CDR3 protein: ASSLLGPPYNEQF

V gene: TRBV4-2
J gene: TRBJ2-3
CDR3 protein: ASSQGVSTDTQY

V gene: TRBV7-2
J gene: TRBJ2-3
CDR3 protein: ASSLVAGGTDTQY

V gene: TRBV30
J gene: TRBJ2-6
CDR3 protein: AWRRGTITTGANVLT

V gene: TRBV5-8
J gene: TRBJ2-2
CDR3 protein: ASSFYGELF